One and the same sample provided the 13 T cell receptor beta chains below, sequenced in a study of identical twins. TCRdb called the 5' RACE reads again in MiXCR, with one record for every CDR3 protein. This table has nearly 900,000 distinct CDR3 sequences, 12% appearing once. The sample also formed part of further work on yellow fever vaccine responses in identical twins.

Sequencing used PBMCs. These receptors all stem from a young woman in good health.

The chain couples TRBV19 to TRBJ2-3, with D perhaps matching TRBD1 (5 bases). Deletions cut 5 bases from V and 2 bases from J, with 11 bases between. The CDR3 runs 14 residues. Germline-derived CDR1 and CDR2 are LNHDA and SQIVND (reference sequence). The CDR3 region is CASSPGWVTDTQYF. The CDR3 DNA reads as TGTGCCAGTAGTCCAGGGTGGGTCACAGATACGCAGTATTTT.

There are a few counts of this clonotype. The chain recombines TRBV20-1 with TRBJ2-7; a weak D match, TRBD2 (6 bases). Trimming cost V 6 bases and J 3 bases, with 15 bases left between them. From germline, CDR1 is DFQATT and CDR2 SNEGSKA (reference sequence). The CDR3 is made up of 13 amino acids. CDR3 sequence reads: CSAYRDLYYEQYF. The CDR3, as DNA: TGCAGTGCCTACCGGGACTTGTACTACGAGCAGTACTTC.

This rearrangement joins TRBV6-1 to TRBJ2-6; TRBD2 matches 10 bases. Per germline, CDR1 MNHNS and CDR2 SASEGT. The CDR3 is made up of 18 amino acids. Trimming removed 4 bases from V and 3 bases from J; junction bases left unmatched: 9. Written as DNA, the CDR3 is TGTGCCAGCAGTGGGACTAGCGGCTCTAACTTTGGGGCCAACGTCCTGACTTTC. The encoded protein is CASSGTSGSNFGANVLTF.

This clonotype was seen a handful of times. This rearrangement joins TRBV12-3 or TRBV12-4 to TRBJ2-4; 13 bases are a match to TRBD2. J lost 1 base, V lost 5 bases, and 8 bases had no gene match. This CDR3 comprises 18 residues. CDR3 sequence (DNA): TGTGCCAGCAGTCCCTGGACTAGCGGGAGTCCGGCCAAAAACATTCAGTACTTC. It is translated as CASSPWTSGSPAKNIQYF.

There are many counts of this clonotype. The CDR3 sequence: CASSQASGSTGETQYF. The CDR3 nucleotides are TGCGCCAGCAGCCAAGCTAGCGGGAGTACGGGAGAGACCCAGTACTTC. This chain links TRBV4-1 with TRBJ2-5; 10 nucleotides line up with TRBD2. The germline CDR1 and CDR2 sequences are MGHRA and YSYEKL. This CDR3 is 16 amino acids long. Germline trimming cut 1 base from V and 4 bases from J; bases unmatched to any gene: 6.

At least ten counts were recorded for this clonotype. A read error may account for a junction end that differs from germline. This chain uses TRBV4-2 with TRBJ2-3, with D tentatively TRBD1 (5 bases). This CDR3 spans 14 amino acids. Germline lookup yields CDR1 LGHNA and CDR2 YNFKEQ. CDR3 in amino acids: CATSPGSSTDTQYF. In DNA, the CDR3 is TGTGCCACCAGCCCAGGGTCTAGCACAGATACGCAGTATTTT.

In this sample, this clonotype turned up many times. Here the CDR3 DNA reads TGTGCCATCAGTGAGGTGGTAGCGGGAGGCTCGTACGAGCAGTACTTC. Protein product: CAISEVVAGGSYEQYF. The chain links TRBV10-3 to TRBJ2-7; 10 bases fit TRBD2. The junction had 8 bases not matched to a gene; V was cut back by 2 bases and J by 4 bases. The CDR3 extends over 16 amino acids. The V gene's germline CDR1 is ENHRY and CDR2 SYGVKD.

This clonotype has a handful of counts. V is TRBV3-1 and J is TRBJ2-1; 10 bases agree with TRBD2. This CDR3 spans 15 amino acids. With V trimmed by 5 bases and J by 5 bases, 6 bases remained unmatched. Per the germline V gene, CDR1 is LGHDT and CDR2 is YNNKEL (reference sequence). The CDR3 DNA reads TGTGCCAGCAGCAAGCGGGAGGGCCTCCACAATGAGCAGTTCTTC. As protein: CASSKREGLHNEQFF.

The sample holds a few counts of this clonotype. The chain carries TRBV9 and TRBJ2-5; 9 positions match TRBD2. CDR1 is SGDLS and CDR2 is YYNGEE in the germline V gene. Trimming cost V 5 bases and J 7 bases; bases outside gene matches: 12. The CDR3 spans 15 residues. Here the CDR3 reads CASSPFQREVGTQYF. The DNA of the CDR3 is TGTGCCAGCAGTCCCTTCCAGCGGGAGGTTGGGACCCAGTACTTC.

The V and J genes are TRBV12-3 or TRBV12-4 and TRBJ2-7, with TRBD2 identical over 7 bases. Trimming cost V 5 bases and J 7 bases; bases outside gene matches: 8. The CDR3 is 13 amino acids. CDR3 sequence reads: CASSGGLAGEQYF. CDR3 coding DNA: TGTGCCAGCAGTGGGGGTTTAGCGGGTGAGCAGTACTTC.

This clonotype was counted ten times or more. This chain uses TRBV3-1 with TRBJ1-3; D not certain. Germline values: CDR1 LGHDT, CDR2 YNNKEL (reference sequence). The CDR3 covers 16 residues. Trimming took 0 bases from V and 0 from J, leaving 9 bases between them. The CDR3 DNA sequence: TGTGCCAGCAGCCAAGAGAATTGGATCTCTGGAAACACCATATATTTT. This encodes CASSQENWISGNTIYF.

This clonotype was seen a few times. The rearrangement uses TRBV5-1 and TRBJ1-1, with 7 bases matching TRBD1. The CDR3 length is 15 residues. V lost 3 bases, J lost 3 bases, and 8 bases stayed unmatched. Germline values: CDR1 SGHRS, CDR2 YFSETQ. The CDR3, as DNA: TGCGCCAGCAGCTGGACGACAGGGAGAGACACTGAAGCTTTCTTT. It specifies CASSWTTGRDTEAFF.

The chain uses TRBV11-2 and TRBJ2-7, with TRBD1 identical over 7 bases. There are 12 residues in the CDR3. CDR1 is SGHAT and CDR2 is FQNNGV in the germline V gene. Trimming at V came to 5 bases and at J to 6 bases, leaving 4 bases not matched to a gene. Here the CDR3 DNA reads TGTGCCAGCAGCACCTACAGGGGCGAGCAGTACGTC. Amino acid sequence: CASSTYRGEQYV.